This T cell receptor beta chain comes out of a study of cytomegalovirus exposure and HLA in healthy donors. Nominally healthy donors provided the samples, though records likely missed some immune exposures. The germline V gene has CDR1 SGHRS and CDR2 YFSETQ. This CDR3 contains 19 residues. V gave up 0 bases and J gave up 0 bases, with 18 bases separating them. The PCR employed 60 Vbeta primers together with 13 Jbeta primers. Libraries were prepared by immunoSEQ multiplex PCR; TCRdb keeps only in-frame clonotypes and omits some of them. The sample carries over 150,000 clones, around 76% recorded once. General study results and limits: Only CMV serostatus was available as immune exposure information.

Remarks on this clone: What it binds is unknown.

The sequence derives from a man aged 55 to 70 in good health and CMV-seronegative. The sequencing input was PBMCs. The J gene is TRBJ2-2, the V gene TRBV5-1; tentative D call: TRBD2 (7 bases). The CDR3 DNA sequence: TGCGCCAGCAGCTTGGGGGTCGCAGGGCGGGGGCCGAACACCGGGGAGCTGTTTTTT. The encoded protein is CASSLGVAGRGPNTGELFF.